Reported below is one TCR beta chain. This sample is drawn from a study of shared clonotypes between healthy human individuals. Study-wide context: Each donor contributed plates that comprised three CD4 naive, three CD4 memory, two CD8 naive and one CD8 memory.

Replicate PCRs for sorted subsets used around 200 ng DNA; this equaled 25,000 to 30,000 T cell genomes. Clones were read by immunoSEQ multiplex PCR, and TCRdb kept only the in-frame ones, dropping some. The sample holds around 2,000,000 clones, 95% seen once. The CDR3 extends over 14 amino acids. In germline, CDR1 is SGHRS, CDR2 YFSETQ. V was trimmed by 7 bases and J by 0 bases, leaving 14 bases between them. Sequenced input: naive CD4+ T cells sorted from blood. Subset defined: CD45RA+ positively selected. The receptor comes from a man between 18 and 35 years old in good health. V is TRBV5-1 and J is TRBJ2-7; D call uncertain. In DNA, the CDR3 is TGCGCCAGCGGATCCACCAGGAGCTCCTACGAGCAGTACTTC. It encodes CASGSTRSSYEQYF.